The 7 T cell receptor beta chains listed next were all sequenced from one sample in a study of glioma-infiltrating T cells. Using RNA template, CDR3s of TCR alpha and beta were amplified with iRepertoire arm-PCR. MiXCR, run by TCRdb on the multiplex PCR reads, gives a single entry per CDR3 protein. The repertoire consists of around 120,000 distinct CDR3 sequences, with 24% occurring once and the leading ten covering over 25%. Input material: glioma tissue, nonneoplastic brain tissue, or PBMCs (not recorded which). All receptors derive from a human donor with low-grade glioma or glioblastoma, undergoing nonglioma brain surgery, or in good health (not recorded which).

This clonotype was recorded at least ten times. The chain has TRBV6-6 and TRBJ1-1; 8 bases line up with TRBD1. V gave up 0 bases and J gave up 7 bases; unmatched junction bases: 1. Germline V gene data show CDR1 as MNHNY and CDR2 as SVGAGI (reference sequence). This CDR3 comprises 13 residues. CDR3 in amino acids: CASSYSTGDEAFF. The CDR3 DNA reads as TGTGCCAGCAGTTACTCGACAGGGGATGAAGCTTTCTTT.

Concerning this clonotype: A clone one base away is much larger, so this may be a read error. The chain recombines TRBV6-6 with TRBJ2-5, with D maybe TRBD2 (5 bases). CDR1 is MNHNY, CDR2 SVGAGI, per germline (reference sequence). The CDR3 runs to 14 residues. V gave up 6 bases and J gave up 0 bases, with 11 bases separating them. The CDR3 loop reads CASRDRTYQETQYF. The CDR3 nucleotides are TGTGCCAGCAGGGATCGGACTTACCAAGAGACCCAGTACTTC.

The rearrangement uses TRBV7-9 and TRBJ2-5, with 8 bases that match TRBD2. This CDR3 region has 12 residues. Germline V gene lookup returns CDR1 SEHNR and CDR2 FQNEAQ (reference sequence). Trimming removed 11 bases from V and 6 bases from J; junction bases left unmatched: 8. The CDR3 DNA reads as TGTGCCGCCACCGGGGGGGAAAAGACCCAGTACTTC. This translates into CAATGGEKTQYF.

This chain links TRBV24-1 with TRBJ1-2, with D uncertain. The length of the CDR3 is 12 residues. CDR1 and CDR2 from the germline V gene are KGHDR and SFDVKD. Trimming shortened V by 9 bases and J by 4 bases, and 11 bases separated the two germline ends. Here the CDR3 reads CATYQVGYGYTF. The CDR3 DNA follows: TGTGCCACCTATCAGGTGGGCTATGGCTACACCTTC.

The rearrangement uses TRBV5-1 and TRBJ2-5; possibly TRBD1 or TRBD2 for D (5 bases each). This CDR3 spans 14 amino acids. Per the germline V gene, CDR1 is SGHRS and CDR2 is YFSETQ. V shed 3 bases and J shed 5 bases, with 14 bases lying between them. In nucleotides, the CDR3 is TGCGCCAGCAGCTCCCTGGGACCAGGGGAGACCCAGTACTTC. Its protein is CASSSLGPGETQYF.

This clonotype was seen ten or more times. V gene TRBV2 combines with J gene TRBJ2-2; D uncertain. V shed 7 bases and J shed 0 bases, with 12 bases lying between them. Germline V gives CDR1 SNHLY, CDR2 FYNNEI. The CDR3 is 15 residues long. The CDR3 sequence: CASKVRTANTGELFF. The CDR3, as DNA: TGTGCCAGCAAGGTGCGGACGGCGAACACCGGGGAGCTGTTTTTT.

This clonotype was observed a few times. The chain recombines TRBV12-5 with TRBJ2-3; tentatively, D is TRBD2 (5 bases). Germline CDR1 is LGHNT and CDR2 is FRNRAP. CDR3 length equals 15 residues. Trimming cost V 6 bases and J 3 bases, with 16 bases left between them. CDR3 bases: TGTGCTAGTGGGCTCACTAGTGTTAGGACAGATACGCAGTATTTT. Amino acids: CASGLTSVRTDTQYF.